These 32 T cell receptor beta chains originate from one sample sequenced in a study of blood T cell repertoires in COVID-19. Sequencing was performed with immunoSEQ multiplex PCR; in TCRdb, only in-frame clones are kept and a portion is missing. Among 250,000 to 300,000 clones listed, 70% to 90% were seen once. Material: peripheral blood. The source is a woman aged 70-85 years with COVID-19, enrolled during active disease.

The J gene is TRBJ2-3, the V gene TRBV7-3; a weak D match, TRBD2 (6 bases). The V end lost 0 bases, the J end lost 5 bases, and 9 bases lay between the germline ends. The CDR3 covers 14 residues. In germline, CDR1 is SGHTA, CDR2 FQGTGA. In DNA, the CDR3 is TGTGCCAGCAGCTTAACACTAGCAGGAGATACGCAGTATTTT. Amino acid sequence: CASSLTLAGDTQYF. The whole variable domain, filled in from reference TRBV7-3 and TRBJ2-3, reads GAGVSQTPSNKVTEKGKYVELRCDPISGHTALYWYRQSLGQGPEFLIYFQGTGAADDSGLPNDRFFAVRPEGSVSTLKIQRTERGDSAVYLCASSLTLAGDTQYFGPGTRLTVL.

CDR3 region: CASSLGQGNTEAFF. For the CDR3, the DNA is TGTGCCAGCAGCTTAGGACAGGGGAACACTGAAGCTTTCTTT. The chain links TRBV3-1 (or the pseudogene TRBV3-2) to TRBJ1-1, with 8 bases aligning to TRBD1. Germline CDR1 LGHDT, CDR2 YNNKEL (reference sequence). The V and J ends lost 5 bases and 1 base, in that order; junction bases with no gene match: 3. CDR3 length: 14 residues.

The CDR3 bases are TGTGCCAGCAGTGAGGCTCGGGACAGGGCACCACCCCTCCACTTT. Its protein product is CASSEARDRAPPLHF. The chain has TRBV2 and TRBJ1-6; 9 bases match TRBD1. CDR1 and CDR2 from the germline V gene are SNHLY and FYNNEI. CDR3 length: 15 residues. V lost 3 bases to trimming and J lost 11 bases; unmatched junction nucleotides: 8.

The genes are TRBV19 and TRBJ1-2, with D possibly being TRBD1 (6 bases). V lost 5 bases and J 4 bases, leaving 14 bases between the germline ends. This CDR3 region has 14 residues. Looked up from germline, CDR1 is LNHDA and CDR2 is SQIVND (reference sequence). For the CDR3, the DNA is TGTGCCAGTAGTGTGGACAGTAACTCCTATGGCTACACCTTC. It is translated as CASSVDSNSYGYTF. The full variable domain, with the rest looked up from reference TRBV19 and TRBJ1-2, is DGGITQSPKYLFRKEGQNVTLSCEQNLNHDAMYWYRQDPGQGLRLIYYSQIVNDFQKGDIAEGYSVSREKKESFPLTVTSAQKNPTAFYLCASSVDSNSYGYTFGSGTRLTVV.

The chain is built from TRBV10-3 and TRBJ1-1, with a possible D match to TRBD1 (5 bases). The CDR3 sequence is 17 residues long. Germline CDR1 reads ENHRY; CDR2 reads SYGVKD. V lost 0 bases and J 1 base, leaving 15 bases between the germline ends. In nucleotides, the CDR3 is TGTGCCATCAGTGAGTCGTCCTCAGGGTGGGCGAACACTGAAGCTTTCTTT. Amino acids: CAISESSSGWANTEAFF.

V gene TRBV11-2 combines with J gene TRBJ2-1, with TRBD2 matching over 8 bases. The CDR3 sequence is 16 residues long. V lost 2 bases to trimming and J lost 4 bases; unmatched junction nucleotides: 7. Germline values: CDR1 SGHAT, CDR2 FQNNGV. The CDR3, as DNA: TGTGCCAGCAGCTTATTCGGGGGGGCCAAATACAATGAGCAGTTCTTC. Translation: CASSLFGGAKYNEQFF.

The chain couples TRBV7-8 to TRBJ2-3; TRBD2 is a possible D gene (6 bases). CDR1 and CDR2 from the germline V gene are SGHVS and FQNEAQ. The CDR3 covers 18 residues. Between the trimmed V and J ends, which lost 5 bases and 2 bases, there was a span of 23 bases. Written as DNA, the CDR3 is TGTGCCAGCAGCCCCCGGGAGAGTCTCGCCTACGACACAGATACGCAGTATTTT. It translates to CASSPRESLAYDTDTQYF. Complete variable domain (other parts from reference TRBV7-8 and TRBJ2-3): GAGVSQSPRYKVAKRGQDVALRCDPISGHVSLFWYQQALGQGPEFLTYFQNEAQLDKSGLPSDRFFAERPEGSVSTLKIQRTQQEDSAVYLCASSPRESLAYDTDTQYFGPGTRLTVL.

V is TRBV27 and J is TRBJ2-3; 7 bases match TRBD2. The J segment lost 2 bases and the V segment lost 5 bases, leaving 10 bases of the junction unmatched. There are 16 residues in the CDR3. CDR1 is MNHEY, CDR2 SMNVEV, per germline (reference sequence). The CDR3 is CASSPKRTRFTDTQYF. In DNA, the CDR3 is TGTGCCAGCAGTCCAAAACGGACTAGATTCACAGATACGCAGTATTTT.

The chain employs TRBV9 and TRBJ2-3; no clear D gene. V lost 0 bases and J lost 6, with 8 bases in between. This CDR3 is built from 13 residues. Germline loops: CDR1 SGDLS, CDR2 YYNGEE. The CDR3 coding sequence is TGTGCCAGCAGCGTAGGCCACTTCGATACGCAGTATTTT. It translates to CASSVGHFDTQYF.

This sequence joins TRBV5-1 and TRBJ1-2; possibly TRBD1 for D (5 bases). The CDR3 consists of 16 residues. V lost 3 bases to trimming and J lost 3 bases, with 18 bases between them. Germline CDR1 is SGHRS and CDR2 is YFSETQ. The CDR3 region has the DNA TGCGCCAGCAGCTGGAATAGTAGGGGTGTAGACTATGGCTACACCTTC. Translation: CASSWNSRGVDYGYTF. Drawing the rest from reference TRBV5-1 and TRBJ1-2, the complete variable domain is KAGVTQTPRYLIKTRGQQVTLSCSPISGHRSVSWYQQTPGQGLQFLFEYFSETQRNKGNFPGRFSGRQFSNSRSEMNVSTLELGDSALYLCASSWNSRGVDYGYTFGSGTRLTVV.

In regard to this clone: This specimen includes other DNA sequences encoding the same CDR3. The J gene is TRBJ1-1, the V gene TRBV2; TRBD1 is a possible D gene (5 bases). CDR1 and CDR2 from the germline V gene are SNHLY and FYNNEI. This CDR3 comprises 11 residues. V was cut by 6 bases and J by 5 bases, with 7 bases left in between. CDR3 loop: CASSRDTEAFF. The CDR3 DNA reads TGTGCCAGCAGCAGGGATACTGAAGCTTTCTTT.

The chain combines TRBV3-1 (or the pseudogene TRBV3-2) with TRBJ1-5; TRBD1 is a possible D gene (5 bases). This CDR3 has 14 residues. Trimming left V 5 bases short and J 9 bases short, with 17 bases between. Germline values: CDR1 LGHDT, CDR2 YNNKEL (reference sequence). CDR3 DNA: TGTGCCAGCAGCGGCGGGACCGATTACGGGCCCCAGCATTTT. This sequence encodes CASSGGTDYGPQHF.

J is TRBJ2-7 and V is TRBV5-6, with 9 bases identical to TRBD1. With 4 bases clipped from V and 1 base from J, the junction kept 3 bases outside the gene matches. Germline lookup yields CDR1 SGHDT and CDR2 YYEEEE. The CDR3 is 14 amino acids. For the CDR3, the DNA is TGTGCCAGCAGCCCCGGGACAGGGTCCTACGAGCAGTACTTC. This translates into CASSPGTGSYEQYF.

The chain joins TRBV27 to TRBJ2-5, with D perhaps matching TRBD1 (5 bases). Germline V gene lookup returns CDR1 MNHEY and CDR2 SMNVEV (reference sequence). Trimming cost V 2 bases and J 0 bases, with 10 bases left between them. This CDR3 is built from 15 residues. This CDR3 is CASSLIEGDQETQYF. The CDR3 DNA reads as TGTGCCAGCAGTTTAATTGAAGGGGACCAAGAGACCCAGTACTTC.

The rearrangement joins TRBV5-6 to TRBJ2-7; 7 bases line up with TRBD1. CDR1 and CDR2 from the germline V gene are SGHDT and YYEEEE. V shed 3 bases and J 2 bases; nucleotides not matched to a gene: 8. This CDR3 is 15 amino acids long. This chain's CDR3 is CASSSLGQGAYEQYF. CDR3 in DNA: TGTGCCAGCAGCTCCCTCGGGCAGGGGGCCTACGAGCAGTACTTC.

The chain links TRBV25-1 to TRBJ2-5; 9 positions match TRBD2. The V gene's germline CDR1 is MGHDK and CDR2 SYGVNS. The J segment lost 5 bases and the V segment lost 3 bases, leaving 4 bases of the junction unmatched. CDR3 length equals 14 residues. CDR3 region: CASSDSSGAETQYF. The CDR3 DNA is TGTGCCAGCAGTGATTCTAGCGGGGCGGAGACCCAGTACTTC.

V is TRBV19 and J is TRBJ1-4, with a possible D match to TRBD1 (6 bases). The CDR3 has 14 amino acids. The germline gives CDR1 LNHDA, CDR2 SQIVND (reference sequence). Trimming stripped 3 bases from V and 7 bases from J, with 12 bases between. CDR3 region: CASSMARTVEKLFF. CDR3 nucleotides: TGTGCCAGTAGTATGGCCCGGACAGTTGAAAAACTGTTTTTT. Full variable domain (missing parts from reference TRBV19 and TRBJ1-4): DGGITQSPKYLFRKEGQNVTLSCEQNLNHDAMYWYRQDPGQGLRLIYYSQIVNDFQKGDIAEGYSVSREKKESFPLTVTSAQKNPTAFYLCASSMARTVEKLFFGSGTQLSVL.

In this sample, this clone turned up once. This sequence joins TRBV12-5 and TRBJ1-6, with a weak D call TRBD1 (5 bases). The ends were cut back, 0 bases at V and 7 bases at J, with 10 bases in the middle. The CDR3 runs to 15 residues. The germline gives CDR1 LGHNT, CDR2 FRNRAP. As DNA, the CDR3 is TGTGCTAGTGGTTTGGTAATGACAGCCAATTCACCCCTCCACTTT. It specifies CASGLVMTANSPLHF.

This chain connects TRBV12-3 or TRBV12-4 to TRBJ2-7; D gene unclear. The CDR3 runs to 13 residues. V lost 6 bases and J lost 2, with 11 bases in between. The DNA for the CDR3 is TGTGCCAGCAGCTCACCCAGTACCTACGAGCAGTACTTC. Protein: CASSSPSTYEQYF.

The rearrangement joins TRBV19 to TRBJ1-5, with a tentative D call TRBD1 (5 bases). Trimming cost V 7 bases and J 6 bases, with 13 bases left between them. The CDR3 consists of 13 residues. CDR1 and CDR2 (germline): LNHDA, SQIVND (reference sequence). The CDR3 loop reads CASKEGQGQPQHF. CDR3 in DNA: TGTGCCAGTAAGGAGGGGCAGGGTCAGCCCCAGCATTTT.

The J gene is TRBJ2-3, the V gene TRBV28, with 13 bases identical to TRBD2. CDR1 is MDHEN and CDR2 is SYDVKM in the germline V gene. The junction had 8 bases not matched to a gene; V was cut back by 5 bases and J by 6 bases. The CDR3 contains 16 residues. CDR3 bases: TGTGCCAGCAGTATAACCGGGACTAGCGGGATCGATACGCAGTATTTT. It codes for CASSITGTSGIDTQYF.

A few counts support this clone. The V gene is TRBV5-1, the J gene TRBJ1-6; TRBD1 matches 10 bases. This CDR3 contains 15 residues. J gave up 8 bases and V 4 bases, and 6 bases lay outside the gene matches. Germline loops: CDR1 SGHRS, CDR2 YFSETQ. CDR3 sequence reads: CASSRQGAGDSPLHF. The CDR3 region has the DNA TGCGCCAGCAGCAGACAGGGGGCAGGGGATTCACCCCTCCACTTT.

This clone was seen only a few times. J is TRBJ1-4 and V is TRBV18; a weak D match, TRBD1 (5 bases). Trimming left V 3 bases short and J 7 bases short, with 18 bases between. Germline assignment: CDR1 KGHSH and CDR2 LQKENI. CDR3 size: 16 residues. The CDR3 protein is CASSPTATTGVEKLFF. The CDR3 nucleotides are TGTGCCAGCTCACCGACAGCCACCACGGGAGTTGAAAAACTGTTTTTT. The variable domain in full, completed from reference TRBV18 and TRBJ1-4, reads NAGVMQNPRHLVRRRGQEARLRCSPMKGHSHVYWYRQLPEEGLKFMVYLQKENIIDESGMPKERFSAEFPKEGPSILRIQQVVRGDSAAYFCASSPTATTGVEKLFFGSGTQLSVL.

The chain carries TRBV28 and TRBJ2-3; 9 bases agree with TRBD2. The J segment lost 4 bases and the V segment lost 2 bases, leaving 7 bases of the junction unmatched. This CDR3 contains 16 residues. Per germline, CDR1 MDHEN and CDR2 SYDVKM. The CDR3 DNA reads TGTGCCAGCAGTTTACTCCGGGCGGGGGGGTCAGATACGCAGTATTTT. It translates to CASSLLRAGGSDTQYF.

This clone turned up a few times. The genes are TRBV19 and TRBJ1-5; 12 nucleotides match TRBD1. V shed 6 bases and J 6 bases; nucleotides not matched to a gene: 9. From germline, CDR1 is LNHDA and CDR2 SQIVND (reference sequence). This CDR3 is 16 amino acids long. The CDR3 region is CASSPSRGQGAQPQHF. The DNA for the CDR3 is TGTGCCAGTAGCCCTTCGAGGGGACAGGGGGCTCAGCCCCAGCATTTT.

The chain employs TRBV5-1 and TRBJ2-1; D unclear. V was pared by 0 bases and J by 0 bases, with 7 bases between. CDR1 is SGHRS and CDR2 is YFSETQ in the germline V gene. CDR3 size: 15 residues. The CDR3 is CASSLEQSSYNEQFF. The CDR3 bases are TGCGCCAGCAGCTTGGAACAGAGCTCCTACAATGAGCAGTTCTTC.

This rearrangement joins TRBV19 to TRBJ1-2; possible D gene TRBD1, 5 bases. The germline V gene has CDR1 LNHDA and CDR2 SQIVND (reference sequence). CDR3 length: 13 residues. Trimming removed 3 bases at V and 10 bases at J, with 15 bases between. This CDR3 reads CASSIWTNPAYTF. The CDR3 bases are TGTGCCAGTAGTATTTGGACAAATCCCGCCTACACCTTC. The full variable domain, rest sourced from reference TRBV19 and TRBJ1-2, is DGGITQSPKYLFRKEGQNVTLSCEQNLNHDAMYWYRQDPGQGLRLIYYSQIVNDFQKGDIAEGYSVSREKKESFPLTVTSAQKNPTAFYLCASSIWTNPAYTFGSGTRLTVV.

The chain has TRBV5-1 and TRBJ1-1; 7 positions match TRBD1. The CDR3 consists of 14 residues. Looked up from germline, CDR1 is SGHRS and CDR2 is YFSETQ. V shed 5 bases and J 5 bases; nucleotides not matched to a gene: 9. DNA for the CDR3: TGCGCCAGCAGAGAAGGGGGCGCGGATACTGAAGCTTTCTTT. This sequence encodes CASREGGADTEAFF.

The chain recombines TRBV7-8 with TRBJ2-5, with 12 bases matching TRBD2. The CDR3 runs to 18 residues. Germline lookup yields CDR1 SGHVS and CDR2 FQNEAQ. Trimming cost V 4 bases and J 4 bases; bases outside gene matches: 13. The CDR3 sequence: CASSSGRLAGGRGETQYF. DNA for the CDR3: TGTGCCAGCAGCTCAGGAAGGCTAGCGGGGGGGCGAGGAGAGACCCAGTACTTC.

The chain is built from TRBV4-1 and TRBJ2-7; 8 bases agree with TRBD1. V lost 1 base, J lost 6 bases, and 5 bases stayed unmatched. Germline CDR1 is MGHRA and CDR2 is YSYEKL. The CDR3 loop spans 14 amino acids. This chain's CDR3 is CASSQVLQGGEQYF. CDR3 DNA sequence: TGCGCCAGCAGCCAAGTGCTACAGGGGGGCGAGCAGTACTTC.

V gene TRBV6-2 or TRBV6-3 combines with J gene TRBJ1-6; D might be TRBD1 (5 bases). Per germline, CDR1 MNHEY and CDR2 SVGEGT. The CDR3 spans 15 residues. V lost 6 bases and J 9 bases, leaving 18 bases between the germline ends. In nucleotides, the CDR3 is TGTGCCAGCAGGCCTGCGGGACCCGATATTTCACCCCTCCACTTT. This translates into CASRPAGPDISPLHF.

The CDR3 DNA reads as TGTGCCAGCAGCTTAAACGTCCCCGGTAGCGGGGGGCCCCAAGAGACCCAGTACTTC. Amino acids: CASSLNVPGSGGPQETQYF. This chain uses TRBV7-3 with TRBJ2-5; 10 bases line up with TRBD2. This CDR3 is built from 19 residues. CDR1 and CDR2 from the germline V gene are SGHTA and FQGTGA. The V gene end was trimmed by 1 base and the J gene end by 1 base; junction bases not matched to a gene: 12.